This passage covers 20 T cell receptor beta chains from one sample sequenced in a study of beta chain features in type 1 diabetes. As every portion of the isolated RNA was reverse transcribed, the sequencing read expressed TCRB transcripts. Generated by immunoSEQ multiplex PCR, the TCRdb table keeps only in-frame clones and is missing some. The sample comprises around 320,000 clones, 14% of which are singletons, and more than 6.5% rests with the top ten. The material sequenced was central memory CD4+ T cells from blood. Receptors originate from a man aged 25 to 45 in good health.

This chain joins TRBV10-3 and TRBJ2-1; TRBD2 aligns across 11 bases. The CDR3 loop spans 15 amino acids. The ends lost 5 bases at V and 5 bases at J; junction bases unmatched: 5. The germline CDR1 and CDR2 sequences are ENHRY and SYGVKD. The chain's CDR3 is CAISISGGANNEQFF. The CDR3 DNA sequence: TGTGCCATCAGTATTAGCGGGGGGGCTAACAATGAGCAGTTCTTC.

The V call is TRBV14, the J call TRBJ2-1; 13 nucleotides agree with TRBD2. Germline CDR1 SGHDN, CDR2 FVKESK. After removal of 5 bases from V and 0 bases from J, the junction contained 13 bases not matched to a gene. CDR3 size: 20 residues. This CDR3 reads CASSYIAGLAGSTSYNEQFF. CDR3 nucleotides: TGTGCCAGCAGCTACATCGCGGGACTAGCGGGAAGCACCTCCTACAATGAGCAGTTCTTC.

This clone showed up just a few times. DNA of the CDR3: TGTGCCAGCAGCTTAGATCATTCCTGGACAGGGGGTTCCTACGAGCAGTACGTC. It specifies CASSLDHSWTGGSYEQYV. V is TRBV11-3 and J is TRBJ2-7; 10 nucleotides align to TRBD1. Germline CDR1 reads SGHNT; CDR2 reads YENEEA. The trim removed 0 bases at V and 1 base at J, leaving 9 bases unmatched. The CDR3 contains 18 residues.

This clone came up many times. The V gene is TRBV18, the J gene TRBJ2-1; D unresolved. Trimming removed 7 bases at V and 0 bases at J, with 10 bases between. The CDR3 runs to 14 residues. The germline V gene has CDR1 KGHSH and CDR2 LQKENI. The DNA of the CDR3 is TGTGCCAGCTACGAGCCCAGCTCCTACAATGAGCAGTTCTTC. It translates to CASYEPSSYNEQFF.

The chain couples TRBV27 to TRBJ2-1; a possible D gene is TRBD2 (5 bases). The CDR3 spans 14 residues. Trimming removed 1 base at V and 9 bases at J, with 13 bases between. Per the germline V gene, CDR1 is MNHEY and CDR2 is SMNVEV (reference sequence). The chain's CDR3 is CASSLFSWRVEQFF. The DNA for the CDR3 is TGTGCCAGCAGTTTATTCTCGTGGCGGGTTGAGCAGTTCTTC.

The chain joins TRBV29-1 to TRBJ2-2, with 7 bases fitting TRBD1. The CDR3 is 12 residues long. Germline CDR1 and CDR2: SQVTM and ANQGSEA. J lost 7 bases, V lost 6 bases, and 5 bases had no gene match. CDR3 sequence: CSVGRQGGELFF. The CDR3 bases are TGCAGCGTCGGAAGACAGGGCGGGGAGCTGTTTTTT.

There are a few counts of this clone. V usage is TRBV6-5 and J usage is TRBJ2-5; D not resolved. CDR3 size: 11 residues. V lost 6 bases and J lost 9, with 11 bases in between. Germline values: CDR1 MNHEY, CDR2 SVGAGI. The DNA for the CDR3 is TGTGCCAGCAGCCCAGGTCCCTCCCAGTACTTC. Protein product: CASSPGPSQYF.

This clone has a count of ten or more. The V call is TRBV2, the J call TRBJ1-1; D might be TRBD1 (5 bases). Trimming removed 1 base at V and 5 bases at J, with 11 bases between. The germline V gene encodes CDR1 SNHLY and CDR2 FYNNEI. CDR3 length: 14 residues. CDR3 coding DNA: TGTGCCAGCAGTGAAGTGGGGGTGGAGACTGAAGCTTTCTTT. Its translation: CASSEVGVETEAFF.

This clone was seen ten or more times. The chain employs TRBV29-1 and TRBJ2-4, with D uncertain. Germline V gene sequence: CDR1 SQVTM, CDR2 ANQGSEA. The CDR3 has 13 residues. Trimming took 0 bases from V and 1 from J, leaving 4 bases between them. CDR3 amino acids: CSVEDGAKNIQYF. For the CDR3, the DNA is TGCAGCGTTGAAGATGGGGCCAAAAACATTCAGTACTTC.

This clone was recorded a few times. The rearrangement uses TRBV5-6 and TRBJ2-7, with 8 bases fitting TRBD1. The CDR3 is made up of 13 amino acids. Germline-derived CDR1 and CDR2 are SGHDT and YYEEEE. Trimming removed 6 bases from V and 6 bases from J; junction bases left unmatched: 8. In DNA form, the CDR3 reads TGTGCCAGCACCGGGACAGGCGCTCCCGAGCAGTACGTC. Translated: CASTGTGAPEQYV.

This clone appeared a single time. V is TRBV11-2 and J is TRBJ1-2; D not resolved. From germline, CDR1 is SGHAT and CDR2 FQNNGV. V was trimmed by 3 bases and J by 6 bases, leaving 17 bases between them. The CDR3 loop spans 15 amino acids. CDR3 sequence reads: CASSLGGLRSNGYTF. The CDR3 bases are TGTGCCAGCAGCTTGGGAGGACTTAGGAGTAATGGCTACACCTTC.

The V and J genes are TRBV9 and TRBJ2-5, with no clear D. CDR1 is SGDLS and CDR2 is YYNGEE in the germline V gene. The CDR3 runs 14 residues. Deletions cut 1 base from V and 4 bases from J, with 11 bases between. CDR3 sequence reads: CASSVHDSPETQYF. The CDR3 region has the DNA TGTGCCAGCAGCGTACACGACTCCCCAGAGACCCAGTACTTC.

To note about this clone: A far larger clone lies a single base away; this is likely a read error. Additional DNA sequences in this sample encode the identical CDR3. The chain combines TRBV5-4 with TRBJ2-4; D is possibly TRBD1 (5 bases). CDR1 SGHNT and CDR2 YYREEE come from the germline V gene (reference sequence). Trimming stripped 4 bases from V and 11 bases from J, with 22 bases between. CDR3 size: 15 residues. CDR3 sequence (DNA): TGTGCCAGCAGCCAAGATCCTGGGCAGGGCCTTCTTCAGTACTTC. It specifies CASSQDPGQGLLQYF.

This clone was counted between two and nine times. The chain combines TRBV9 with TRBJ2-5; D is unclear. The germline V gene has CDR1 SGDLS and CDR2 YYNGEE. The CDR3 has 14 amino acids. Trimming took 0 bases from V and 5 from J, leaving 11 bases between them. This CDR3 is CASSVAIAGETQYF. The DNA for the CDR3 is TGTGCCAGCAGCGTAGCTATCGCTGGGGAGACCCAGTACTTC. Complete variable domain (other parts from reference TRBV9 and TRBJ2-5): DSGVTQTPKHLITATGQRVTLRCSPRSGDLSVYWYQQSLDQGLQFLIQYYNGEERAKGNILERFSAQQFPDLHSELNLSSLELGDSALYFCASSVAIAGETQYFGPGTRLLVL.

J is TRBJ2-1 and V is TRBV11-3; perhaps TRBD1 as D (7 bases). The CDR3 is 13 residues long. Germline assignment: CDR1 SGHNT and CDR2 YENEEA. Trimming stripped 2 bases from V and 7 bases from J, with 9 bases between. The CDR3 loop reads CASSLSGGNEQFF. The CDR3 DNA reads as TGTGCCAGCAGCTTATCAGGGGGGAATGAGCAGTTCTTC.

The chain uses TRBV9 and TRBJ2-7; D not resolved. Germline loops: CDR1 SGDLS, CDR2 YYNGEE. Trimming cost V 4 bases and J 0 bases, with 11 bases left between them. The CDR3 consists of 14 residues. CDR3 amino acids: CASSHELRSYEQYV. CDR3 DNA: TGTGCCAGCAGCCACGAACTACGCTCCTACGAGCAGTACGTC.

A few counts support this clone. The chain has TRBV5-1 and TRBJ1-1; TRBD1 agrees at 7 bases. CDR1 and CDR2 (germline): SGHRS, YFSETQ. J lost 4 bases, V lost 4 bases, and 4 bases had no gene match. This CDR3 is 13 amino acids long. In DNA, the CDR3 is TGCGCCAGCAGCGCCACAGGGGTCACTGAAGCTTTCTTT. This encodes CASSATGVTEAFF.

This chain connects TRBV7-2 to TRBJ2-3; D may match TRBD1 or TRBD2 (6 bases each). The CDR3 runs to 14 residues. CDR1 SGHTA and CDR2 FQGNSA come from the germline V gene. With 8 bases removed from V and 4 bases from J, the gap between germline ends came to 16 bases. The CDR3 region is CASSLAGAADTQYF. The CDR3 bases are TGTGCCAGCTCACTAGCAGGGGCGGCAGATACGCAGTATTTT.

This clone was counted between two and nine times. The rearrangement uses TRBV7-2 and TRBJ2-3, with 11 bases identical to TRBD2. The CDR3 length is 15 residues. The ends lost 3 bases at V and 3 bases at J; junction bases unmatched: 2. Per the germline V gene, CDR1 is SGHTA and CDR2 is FQGNSA. CDR3 nucleotide sequence: TGTGCCAGCAGCTTTTTAGCGGGAGGGACAGATACGCAGTATTTT. It codes for CASSFLAGGTDTQYF. Variable domain in full (rest from reference TRBV7-2 and TRBJ2-3): GAGVSQSPSNKVTEKGKDVELRCDPISGHTALYWYRQSLGQGLEFLIYFQGNSAPDKSGLPSDRFSAERTGGSVSTLTIQRTQQEDSAVYLCASSFLAGGTDTQYFGPGTRLTVL.

The chain couples TRBV29-1 to TRBJ2-1, with a tentative D call TRBD1 (5 bases). Trimming left V 7 bases short and J 4 bases short, with 8 bases between. Germline CDR1 reads SQVTM; CDR2 reads ANQGSEA. This CDR3 has 11 residues. The CDR3 sequence: CSADSYNEQFF. The CDR3 region has the DNA TGCAGCGCCGACAGTTACAATGAGCAGTTCTTC.